The 3 T cell receptor beta chains below were found in one sample sequenced in a study of OX40 agonist ivuxolimab in advanced cancers. Libraries were prepared by immunoSEQ multiplex PCR; TCRdb keeps only in-frame clonotypes and omits some of them. The top ten hold about 5.1% of the sample, which has tens of thousands of clones, 70% to 90% seen once. Here the sequenced sample was CD4+ or CD8+ T cells sorted from blood, taken in a trial of the OX40 agonist ivuxolimab. Receptors originate from an adult with an advanced solid tumor such as melanoma, head and neck, liver or kidney cancer.

This sequence joins TRBV9 and TRBJ2-1; 10 bases are a match to TRBD2. CDR1 is SGDLS and CDR2 is YYNGEE in the germline V gene. V lost 0 bases to trimming and J lost 4 bases; unmatched junction nucleotides: 7. This CDR3 comprises 17 residues. The CDR3 DNA reads TGTGCCAGCAGCGTAGAGGGCACTAGCGGGAATTACAATGAGCAGTTCTTC. This gives the protein CASSVEGTSGNYNEQFF.

The V gene is TRBV7-9, the J gene TRBJ1-5; D remains ambiguous. From germline, CDR1 is SEHNR and CDR2 FQNEAQ (reference sequence). CDR3 length equals 14 residues. V shed 2 bases and J shed 0 bases, with 5 bases lying between them. The CDR3 region has the DNA TGTGCCAGCAGCTTATCCAGTAGCAATCAGCCCCAGCATTTT. Protein: CASSLSSSNQPQHF.

V and J are TRBV4-3 and TRBJ2-4; TRBD1 matches at 9 bases. Per the germline V gene, CDR1 is LGHNA and CDR2 is YSLEER. This CDR3 spans 14 amino acids. Losses at the gene ends were 3 bases for V and 9 bases for J; bases not matched to a gene: 6. For the CDR3, the DNA is TGCGCCAGCAGCCAGCGGACAGGGGCTAGCATTCAGTACTTC. Its protein is CASSQRTGASIQYF.